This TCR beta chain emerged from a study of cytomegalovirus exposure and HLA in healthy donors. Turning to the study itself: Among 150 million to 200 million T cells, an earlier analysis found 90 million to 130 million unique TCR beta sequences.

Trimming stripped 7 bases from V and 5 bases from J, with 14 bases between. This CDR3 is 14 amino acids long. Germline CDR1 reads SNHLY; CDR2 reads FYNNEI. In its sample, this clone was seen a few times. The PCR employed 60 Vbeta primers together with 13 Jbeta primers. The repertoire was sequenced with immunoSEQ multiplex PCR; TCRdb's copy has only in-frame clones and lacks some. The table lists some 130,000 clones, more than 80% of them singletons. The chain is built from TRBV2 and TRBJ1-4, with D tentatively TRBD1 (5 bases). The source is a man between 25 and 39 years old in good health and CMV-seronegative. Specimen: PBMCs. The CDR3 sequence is CASKLGLLNEKLFF. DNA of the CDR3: TGTGCCAGCAAACTGGGGCTCCTAAATGAAAAACTGTTTTTT.